At least ten counts were recorded for the clone carrying this TCR beta chain. As yet, its antigen is unknown. Germline-derived CDR1 and CDR2 are MGHRA and YSYEKL. V trimming: 1 base; J trimming: 7 bases; junction bases outside the gene matches: 9. This CDR3 is 18 amino acids long. The data are from a study of blood T cells in healthy people across ages. Study-wide points: Per-million-T-cell TCR beta diversity fell roughly linearly with age.

Through a sample-barcoded 5' primer and a J-beta primer mix, a second PCR was run for roughly 6 to 12 cycles. TCRdb analysed the 5' RACE reads with MiXCR anew, one entry per CDR3 protein. In the table there are some 1.5 million distinct CDR3 sequences, roughly 27% of which are singletons. The chain is built from TRBV4-1 and TRBJ2-1; 14 nucleotides match TRBD2. Sequencing input: blood. This receptor was identified in a woman aged 25 to 45 in good health. CDR3 in DNA: TGCGCCAGCAGCCAAGGGACTAGCGGGGGGAAGAGGGCAAATGAGCAGTTCTTC. Protein sequence: CASSQGTSGGKRANEQFF.